The sample holds a few counts of the clone carrying this T cell receptor beta chain. Its antigen is still unknown. At one end, the junction sequence differs from germline, possibly due to a read error. These data belong to a study of post-analysis software for immune sequencing data. Background on the study: Recorded subtypes: relapsing-remitting, secondary progressive, progressive-relapsing; some patients unannotated.

Carried by the TCR beta cDNA libraries were unique molecular identifiers. Starting from approximately 1 to 10 million T cells, the study yielded 460,000 or so cDNA molecules. TCRdb used MiXCR to reprocess the PCR reads, holding one entry per CDR3 protein. Of about 540,000 distinct CDR3 sequences detected, about a third appear once; the ten largest clones hold approximately 6%. Study-level results: In multiple sclerosis, normalized Chao1 diversity was significantly below that of controls. Batch-mates among the samples co-clustered strongly by F measure. Four or five TRBV segments, TRBV5-6, TRBV5-1 and TRBV20-1 among them, were found more frequent in patients than controls.

Germline V lookup: CDR1 ENHRY, CDR2 SYGVKD. There are 14 residues in the CDR3. Sample: blood. The genes are TRBV10-3 and TRBJ1-1, with D perhaps matching TRBD1 (6 bases). The TCR comes from a girl between 2 and 17 years old with multiple sclerosis. The CDR3 protein is CATSQTGSDTEAFF. DNA of the CDR3: TGTGCCACCAGTCAAACAGGGTCTGACACTGAAGCTTTCTTT.